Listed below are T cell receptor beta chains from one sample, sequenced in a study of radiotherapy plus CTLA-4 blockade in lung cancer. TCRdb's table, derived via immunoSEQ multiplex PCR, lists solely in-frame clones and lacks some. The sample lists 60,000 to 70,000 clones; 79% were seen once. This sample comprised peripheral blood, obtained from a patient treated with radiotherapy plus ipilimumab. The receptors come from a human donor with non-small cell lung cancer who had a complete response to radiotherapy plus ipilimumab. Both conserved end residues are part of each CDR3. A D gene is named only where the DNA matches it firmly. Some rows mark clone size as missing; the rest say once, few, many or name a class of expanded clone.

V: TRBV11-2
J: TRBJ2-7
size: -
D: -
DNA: TGTGCCAGCAGGCCCGGGACTCGTCATCAATACGAGCAGTACTTC
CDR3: CASRPGTRHQYEQYF

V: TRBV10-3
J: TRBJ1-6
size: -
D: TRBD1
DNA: TGTGCCATCAGTGAGTCGATTGGACAGGGTGGTTCACCCCTCCACTTT
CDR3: CAISESIGQGGSPLHF

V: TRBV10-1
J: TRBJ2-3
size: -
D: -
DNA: TGCGCCAGCGCTCAAGGGGCAGTTGGGACAGATACGCAGTATTTT
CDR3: CASAQGAVGTDTQYF

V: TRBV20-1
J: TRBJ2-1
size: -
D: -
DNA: TGCAGTGCCCACCAGGGAAATGAGCAGTTCTTC
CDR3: CSAHQGNEQFF

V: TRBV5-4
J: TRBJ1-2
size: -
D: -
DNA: TGTGCCAGCAGCTTGTCGGGGAATGGCTACACCTTC
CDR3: CASSLSGNGYTF

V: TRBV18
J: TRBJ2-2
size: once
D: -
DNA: TGTGCCAGCTCACCGGACAACACCGGGGAGCTGTTTTTT
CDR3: CASSPDNTGELFF

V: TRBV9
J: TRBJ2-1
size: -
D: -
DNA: TGTGCCAGCAGCGTACGGCTTCACTCCTACAATGAGCAGTTCTTC
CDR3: CASSVRLHSYNEQFF

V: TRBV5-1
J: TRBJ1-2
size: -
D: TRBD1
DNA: TGCGCCAGCAGCCCTGGACAGGGTTCACAAGCTGGCTACACCTTC
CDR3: CASSPGQGSQAGYTF

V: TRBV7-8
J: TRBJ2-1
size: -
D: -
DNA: TGTGCCACCCTCCAGGGTTCTATGGACAATGAGCAGTTCTTC
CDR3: CATLQGSMDNEQFF

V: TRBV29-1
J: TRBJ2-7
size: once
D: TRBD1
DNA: TGCAGCGTGACCCCTTCGGGGACAGGGAACCACGAGCAGTACTTC
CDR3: CSVTPSGTGNHEQYF

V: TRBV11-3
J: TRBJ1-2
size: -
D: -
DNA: TGTGCCAGCAGCTCCGGACAGAACTATGGCTACACCTTC
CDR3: CASSSGQNYGYTF

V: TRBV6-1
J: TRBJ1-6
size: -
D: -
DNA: TGTGCCGGGACGTTGGATCCTAATTCACCCCTCCACTTT
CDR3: CAGTLDPNSPLHF

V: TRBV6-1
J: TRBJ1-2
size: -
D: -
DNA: TGTGCCAGCAGTAGCCTTGAACCCCTTAACTATGGCTACACCTTC
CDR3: CASSSLEPLNYGYTF

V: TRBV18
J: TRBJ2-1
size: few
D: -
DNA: TGTGCCAGCTCACCAACGGGACAAGGTGGAAGTGAGCAGTTCTTC
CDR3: CASSPTGQGGSEQFF

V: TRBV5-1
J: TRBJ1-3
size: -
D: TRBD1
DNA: TGCGCCAGCAGCGGGGACAGGACTGGAAACACCATATATTTT
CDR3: CASSGDRTGNTIYF

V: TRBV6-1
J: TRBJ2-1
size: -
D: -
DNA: TGTGCCAGCAGTGAACGGGCGAGGCACAATGAGCAGTTCTTC
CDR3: CASSERARHNEQFF

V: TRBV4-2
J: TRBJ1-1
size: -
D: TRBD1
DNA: TGTGCCAGCAGCCAAGAGAGGGGGCGGACTGAAGCTTTCTTT
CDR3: CASSQERGRTEAFF

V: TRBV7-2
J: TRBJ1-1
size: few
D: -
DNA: TGTGCCAGCAGCTTTCAGGGTGGATCCACTGAAGCTTTCTTT
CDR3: CASSFQGGSTEAFF